This T cell receptor beta chain emerged from a study of read filtering for tumor transcriptome and immune sequencing (dated by TCRdb to 2018 to 2020). Background for the entire study: Of the patients in the cohort, more than 16 were male and around 15 were female, and their mean age was about 68 years, with a range of roughly 45 to 80. TCR-region mapped reads per sample ranged from about 4.05 to 11 million with IR-seq versus only about 85 to 1,300 with RNA-seq. After DNase treatment, whole-transcriptome libraries were prepared using the TruSeq RNA Access Library Prep Kit. One main goal was a read-filtering strategy for immune repertoire data, in particular deciding whether clonotypes backed by only one read should be removed. By revised international staging, eight or nine patients were R-ISS I, under 20 were R-ISS II and over five were R-ISS III. Using the same bone marrow samples, the study compared TCR repertoires obtained by targeted immune repertoire sequencing with those obtained by bulk whole-transcriptome sequencing. Overall results and qualifications from the work: In IR-seq, single-read clonotypes were approximately 81% of clonotypes but approximately 3.5% of total reads; in RNA-seq they were roughly three quarters of clonotypes and 35% to 45% of reads. IR-seq captured clonotypes at much higher depth and more reliably than RNA-seq, and smaller IR-seq throughput sufficed to identify most shared clonotypes. The correlation between IR-seq and RNA-seq shared clonotype proportions rose when single-read clonotypes were removed. The sorted CD138-negative fraction was not purified T cells but a mixed bone marrow immune population.

This clonotype was observed at least ten times. What antigen it recognizes has not been identified. No base quality values were provided; no much bigger clone lies one nucleotide off. Starting from 400 ng RNA, TCR libraries were constructed with the Immunoverse kit using molecular barcoded adaptors that cover the alpha/delta and beta/gamma chains. TCR library preparation used the same RNA that went into transcriptome sequencing. Sequencing of TCR libraries was carried out on an Illumina HiSeq 4000 with 2 x 150 cycles. As for the authors' bioinformatics: MiXCR aligned TCR reads to human V, D, J and C references and assembled the aligned reads into CDR3 clonotypes, with quality filtering and error correction included. The tcR package in R was used for analysis of clonotype counts and gene usage diversity. Raw mapping reads were checked after the RNA-seq reads had been mapped by STAR aligner version 2.5.3a onto the human GRCh37 genome. To test how sequencing depth affected the clonotypes detected, IR-seq fastq files were randomly downsampled with Seqtk 1.3. TCRdb itself trimmed the public reads at Q25 with fastp, ran MiXCR and retained productive beta chains. Each CDR3 protein gets just one entry, which takes the most common genes and DNA from the rows behind it. The V and J calls reflect TCRdb's pipeline rather than the authors' work. For this sample there are around 140,000 distinct CDR3 sequences; roughly 13% appear just once. The ten top clones hold 8.4% of the sample.

Counted from cysteine to phenylalanine, this CDR3 has 15 amino acids. The only DNA kept is the CDR3, 45 bases in frame from the first base. CDR1 SGHTA and CDR2 FQGNSA are derived from the germline V gene. Cut back by 5 bases and 1 base, the V and J ends lie 11 bases apart. Bone marrow was sampled from every patient at the time of active disease. Ficoll-Hypaque density gradient centrifugation was used to isolate the bone marrow mononuclear cells. Myeloma plasma cells were removed and CD138-negative cells were collected by negative selection after labeling with CD138 magnetic microbeads on a MACS separator. Purity of the isolated cells was checked by flow cytometry on an Attune NxT using CD138 antibodies. Total RNA was extracted with TRIzol reagent and quantified with a NanoDrop spectrophotometer. For each patient, paired RNA-seq and IR-seq were run on the CD138-negative bone marrow sample from that patient.

The receptor's source is a donor aged 40 or over with multiple myeloma. The chain links TRBV7-2 with TRBJ2-2; matching of 6 bases hints at TRBD2 as the D gene. Sequencing used a population of CD138-negative cells sorted from bone marrow. Read against the paper, the sample's cell subset or site label means: bone marrow mononuclear cells depleted of CD138+ plasma/myeloma cells by negative magnetic selection. The nucleotides are TGTGCCAGCAGCCCCAGGCGGGAGAACACCGGGGAGCTGTTTTTT. Translated, it gives CASSPRRENTGELFF.